This T cell receptor (beta chain) was profiled in a study of PD-L1 blockade in urothelial cancer. Across the whole study: About 90% of the roughly 30 patients were men who had bladder-origin urothelial cancer. Study-level points and caveats: Stronger expansion of tumor-associated clones in blood at 3 weeks distinguished durable-benefit patients. In blood sampled pretreatment, TCR clonality below the median predicted better survival.

Comments on this clone: Its specificity is not known.

Here immunoSEQ multiplex PCR was the method, and the copy in TCRdb shows in-frame clones only, minus some. Of about 70,000 clones detected, roughly 80% appear once; the ten largest clones hold about 4.5%. Each patient gave between 1 and 8 samples, pretreatment and on-treatment. Germline CDR1 is SGHRS and CDR2 is YFSETQ. The trim removed 5 bases at V and 0 bases at J, leaving 10 bases unmatched. The CDR3 loop spans 18 amino acids. The specimen comprised PBMCs, sampled around atezolizumab (anti-PD-L1) treatment. The genes are TRBV5-1 and TRBJ2-6, with 8 bases aligning to TRBD2. The sequence came from a man in his 70s with urothelial cancer. The CDR3: CASRRAGLAPSGANVLTF. The CDR3 DNA follows: TGCGCCAGCAGAAGGGCAGGACTAGCTCCCTCTGGGGCCAACGTCCTGACTTTC.